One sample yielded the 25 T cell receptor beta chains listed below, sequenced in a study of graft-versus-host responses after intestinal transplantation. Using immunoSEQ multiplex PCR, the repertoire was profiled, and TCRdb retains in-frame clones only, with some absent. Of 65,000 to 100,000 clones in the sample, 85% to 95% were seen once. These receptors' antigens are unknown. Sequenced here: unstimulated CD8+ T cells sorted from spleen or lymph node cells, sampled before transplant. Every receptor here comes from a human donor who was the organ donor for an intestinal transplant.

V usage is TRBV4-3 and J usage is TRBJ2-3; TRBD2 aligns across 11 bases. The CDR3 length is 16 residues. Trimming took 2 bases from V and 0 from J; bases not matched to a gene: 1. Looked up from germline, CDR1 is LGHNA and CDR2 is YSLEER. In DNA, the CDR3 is TGCGCCAGCAGCCAAAGACTAGCGGGGAGCACAGATACGCAGTATTTT. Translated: CASSQRLAGSTDTQYF.

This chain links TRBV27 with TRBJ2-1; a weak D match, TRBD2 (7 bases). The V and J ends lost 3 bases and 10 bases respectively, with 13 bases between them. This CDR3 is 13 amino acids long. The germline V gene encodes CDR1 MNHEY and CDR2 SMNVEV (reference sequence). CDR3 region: CASSFLGGREQFF. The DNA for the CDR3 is TGTGCCAGCAGTTTCCTGGGGGGGCGAGAGCAGTTCTTC.

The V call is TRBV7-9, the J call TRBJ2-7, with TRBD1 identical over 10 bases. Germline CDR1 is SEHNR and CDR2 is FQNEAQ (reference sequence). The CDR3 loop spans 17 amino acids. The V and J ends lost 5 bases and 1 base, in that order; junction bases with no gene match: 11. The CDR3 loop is CASSPRTGGIRSYEQYF. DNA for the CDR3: TGTGCCAGCAGCCCCCGGACAGGGGGAATCAGGTCCTACGAGCAGTACTTC.

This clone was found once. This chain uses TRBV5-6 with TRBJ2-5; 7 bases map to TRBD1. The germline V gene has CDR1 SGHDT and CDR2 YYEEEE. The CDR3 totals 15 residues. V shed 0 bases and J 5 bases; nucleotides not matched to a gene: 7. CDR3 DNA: TGTGCCAGCAGCTTGGGAGACAGGGTAGGCGAGACCCAGTACTTC. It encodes CASSLGDRVGETQYF.

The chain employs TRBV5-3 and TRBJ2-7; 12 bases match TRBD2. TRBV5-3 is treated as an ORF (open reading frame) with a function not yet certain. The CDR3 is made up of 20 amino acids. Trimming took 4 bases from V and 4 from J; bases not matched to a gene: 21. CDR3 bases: TGTGCCAGAAGCGCGACTACTAGCGGGGGGATCTCCCTCATACGATACGAGCAGTACTTC. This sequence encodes CARSATTSGGISLIRYEQYF.

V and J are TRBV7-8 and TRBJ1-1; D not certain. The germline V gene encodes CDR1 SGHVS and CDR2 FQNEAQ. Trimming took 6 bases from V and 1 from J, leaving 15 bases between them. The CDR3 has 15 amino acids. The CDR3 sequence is CASRPAGSWNTEAFF. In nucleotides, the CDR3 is TGTGCCAGCAGGCCAGCCGGGTCGTGGAACACTGAAGCTTTCTTT.

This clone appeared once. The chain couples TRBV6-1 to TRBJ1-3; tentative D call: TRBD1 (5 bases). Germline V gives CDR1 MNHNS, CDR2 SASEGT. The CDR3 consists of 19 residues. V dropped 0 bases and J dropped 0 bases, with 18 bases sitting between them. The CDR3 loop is CASSEALIRGFGSGNTIYF. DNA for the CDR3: TGTGCCAGCAGTGAAGCGCTTATAAGGGGCTTCGGCTCTGGAAACACCATATATTTT.

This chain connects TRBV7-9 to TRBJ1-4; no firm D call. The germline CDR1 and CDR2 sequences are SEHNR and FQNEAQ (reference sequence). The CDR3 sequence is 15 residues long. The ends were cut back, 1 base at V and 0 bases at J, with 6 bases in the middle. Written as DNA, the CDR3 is TGTGCCAGCAGCTTAGGTCCTTCAACTAATGAAAAACTGTTTTTT. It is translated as CASSLGPSTNEKLFF.

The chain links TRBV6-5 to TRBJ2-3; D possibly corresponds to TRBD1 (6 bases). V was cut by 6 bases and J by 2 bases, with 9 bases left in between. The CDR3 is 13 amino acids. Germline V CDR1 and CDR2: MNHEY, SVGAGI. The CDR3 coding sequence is TGTGCCAGCAGGGACAGCACCACAGATACGCAGTATTTT. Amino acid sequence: CASRDSTTDTQYF.

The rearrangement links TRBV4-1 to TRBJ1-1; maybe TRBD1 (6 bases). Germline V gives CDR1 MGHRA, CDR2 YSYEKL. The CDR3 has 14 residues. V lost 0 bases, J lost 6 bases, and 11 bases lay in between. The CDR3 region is CASSQDRGGSEAFF. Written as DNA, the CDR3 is TGCGCCAGCAGCCAAGATAGGGGGGGCTCTGAAGCTTTCTTT.

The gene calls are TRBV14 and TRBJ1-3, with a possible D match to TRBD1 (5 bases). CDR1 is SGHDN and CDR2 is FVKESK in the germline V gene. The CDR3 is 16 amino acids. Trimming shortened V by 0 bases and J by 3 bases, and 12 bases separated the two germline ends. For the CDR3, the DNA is TGTGCCAGCAGCCAAGATCTCGGGGGAATTGGAAACACCATATATTTT. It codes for CASSQDLGGIGNTIYF.

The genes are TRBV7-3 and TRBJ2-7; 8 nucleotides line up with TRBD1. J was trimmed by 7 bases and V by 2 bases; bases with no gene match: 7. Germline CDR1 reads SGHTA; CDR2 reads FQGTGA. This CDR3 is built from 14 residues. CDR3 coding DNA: TGTGCCAGCAGCTTAGTGACAGGGGTGCGAGAGCAGTACTTC. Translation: CASSLVTGVREQYF.

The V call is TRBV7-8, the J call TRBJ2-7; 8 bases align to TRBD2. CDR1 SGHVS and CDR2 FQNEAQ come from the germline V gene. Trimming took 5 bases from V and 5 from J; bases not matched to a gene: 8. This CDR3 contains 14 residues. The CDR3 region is CASSPLRAGDEQYF. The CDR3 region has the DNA TGTGCCAGCAGCCCACTCAGAGCGGGGGACGAGCAGTACTTC.

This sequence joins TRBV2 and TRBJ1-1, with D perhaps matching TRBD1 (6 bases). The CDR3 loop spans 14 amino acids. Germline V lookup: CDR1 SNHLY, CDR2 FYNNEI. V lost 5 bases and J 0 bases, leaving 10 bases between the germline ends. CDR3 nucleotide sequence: TGTGCCAGCAGTAGGACAGCCTTGAACACTGAAGCTTTCTTT. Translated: CASSRTALNTEAFF.

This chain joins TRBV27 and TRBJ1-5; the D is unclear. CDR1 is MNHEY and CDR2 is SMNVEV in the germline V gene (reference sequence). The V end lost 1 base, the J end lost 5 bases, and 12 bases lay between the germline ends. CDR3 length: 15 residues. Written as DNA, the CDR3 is TGTGCCAGCAGTTTATTGCCAGTTTCATATCAGCCCCAGCATTTT. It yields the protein CASSLLPVSYQPQHF.

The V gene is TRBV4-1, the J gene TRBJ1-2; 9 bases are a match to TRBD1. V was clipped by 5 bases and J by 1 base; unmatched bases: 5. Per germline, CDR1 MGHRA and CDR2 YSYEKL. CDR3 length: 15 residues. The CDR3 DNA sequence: TGCGCCAGCAGCGCACAGGGGGCGGTTAACTATGGCTACACCTTC. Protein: CASSAQGAVNYGYTF.

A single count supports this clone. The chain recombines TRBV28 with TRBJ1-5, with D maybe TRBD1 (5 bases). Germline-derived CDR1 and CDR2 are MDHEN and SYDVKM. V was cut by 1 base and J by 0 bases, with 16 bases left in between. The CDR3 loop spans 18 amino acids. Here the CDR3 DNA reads TGTGCCAGCAGTTTATCCTTGAATACAGGTTTTAGCAATCAGCCCCAGCATTTT. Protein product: CASSLSLNTGFSNQPQHF.

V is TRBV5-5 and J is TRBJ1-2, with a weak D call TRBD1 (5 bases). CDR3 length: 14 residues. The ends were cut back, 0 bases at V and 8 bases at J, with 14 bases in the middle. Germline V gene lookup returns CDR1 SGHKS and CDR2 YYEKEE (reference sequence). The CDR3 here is CASSLGQGNGGYTF. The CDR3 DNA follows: TGTGCCAGCAGCTTGGGGCAGGGAAATGGAGGCTACACCTTC. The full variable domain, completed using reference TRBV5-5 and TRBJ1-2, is DAGVTQSPTHLIKTRGQQVTLRCSPISGHKSVSWYQQVLGQGPQFIFQYYEKEERGRGNFPDRFSARQFPNYSSELNVNALLLGDSALYLCASSLGQGNGGYTFGSGTRLTVV.

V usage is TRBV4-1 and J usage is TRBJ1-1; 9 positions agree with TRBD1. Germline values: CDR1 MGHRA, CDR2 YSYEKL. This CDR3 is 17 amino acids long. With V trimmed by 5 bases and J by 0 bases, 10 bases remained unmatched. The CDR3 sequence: CASSTGTGGLMNTEAFF. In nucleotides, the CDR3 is TGCGCCAGCAGCACCGGAACAGGGGGCCTTATGAACACTGAAGCTTTCTTT.

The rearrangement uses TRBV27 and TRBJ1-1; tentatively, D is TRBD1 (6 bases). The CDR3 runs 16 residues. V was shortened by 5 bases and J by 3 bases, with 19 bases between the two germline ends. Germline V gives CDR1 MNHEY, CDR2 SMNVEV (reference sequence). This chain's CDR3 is CASSLSTGTFDTEAFF. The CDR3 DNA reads TGTGCCAGCAGTCTAAGTACCGGGACATTCGACACTGAAGCTTTCTTT.

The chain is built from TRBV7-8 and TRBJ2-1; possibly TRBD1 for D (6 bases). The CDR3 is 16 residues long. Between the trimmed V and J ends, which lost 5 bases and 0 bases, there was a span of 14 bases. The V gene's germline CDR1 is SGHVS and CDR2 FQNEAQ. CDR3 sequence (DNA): TGTGCCAGCAGCCCGAAACTAGGGGGCTCCTACAATGAGCAGTTCTTC. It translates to CASSPKLGGSYNEQFF. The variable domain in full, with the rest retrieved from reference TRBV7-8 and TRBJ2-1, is GAGVSQSPRYKVAKRGQDVALRCDPISGHVSLFWYQQALGQGPEFLTYFQNEAQLDKSGLPSDRFFAERPEGSVSTLKIQRTQQEDSAVYLCASSPKLGGSYNEQFFGPGTRLTVL.

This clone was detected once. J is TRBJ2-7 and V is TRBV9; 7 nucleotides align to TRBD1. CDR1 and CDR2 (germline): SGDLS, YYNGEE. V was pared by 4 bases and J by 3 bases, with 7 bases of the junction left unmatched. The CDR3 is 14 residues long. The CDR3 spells CASSFGTAGYEQYF. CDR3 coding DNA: TGTGCCAGCAGCTTCGGGACAGCAGGCTACGAGCAGTACTTC.

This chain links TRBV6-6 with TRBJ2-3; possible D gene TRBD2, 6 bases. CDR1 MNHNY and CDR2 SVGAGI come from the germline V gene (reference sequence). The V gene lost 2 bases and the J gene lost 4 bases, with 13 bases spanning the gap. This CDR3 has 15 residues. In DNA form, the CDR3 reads TGTGCCAGCAGTTACCCCAGGGAGGAAGCAGATACGCAGTATTTT. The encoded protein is CASSYPREEADTQYF.

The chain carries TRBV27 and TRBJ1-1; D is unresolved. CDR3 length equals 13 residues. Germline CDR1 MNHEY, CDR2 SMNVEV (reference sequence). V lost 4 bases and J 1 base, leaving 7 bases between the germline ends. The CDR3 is CASSYSQNTEAFF. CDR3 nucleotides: TGTGCCAGCAGTTATTCACAGAACACTGAAGCTTTCTTT.

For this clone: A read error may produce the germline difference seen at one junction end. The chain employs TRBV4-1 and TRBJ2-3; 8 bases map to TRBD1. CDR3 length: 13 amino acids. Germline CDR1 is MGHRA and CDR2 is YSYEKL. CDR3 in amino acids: CASSQDPRGLSDF. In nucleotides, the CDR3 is TGCGCCAGCAGCCAAGATCCCAGGGGGCTCTCGGATTTT.